The 10 T cell receptor beta chains listed next were all sequenced from one sample in a study of response to subunit inactivated influenza vaccine. Using its own MiXCR run on the RT-PCR reads, TCRdb lists one record per CDR3 protein. This sample has 860,000 or so distinct CDR3 sequences, with over 20% found just once. The sequencing used PBMCs from blood, collected approximately 5 days after vaccination. The receptor set was obtained from a man in his fifties who received an inactivated influenza vaccine.

This clonotype was seen a handful of times. V gene TRBV18 combines with J gene TRBJ1-2; unclear D gene. CDR1 KGHSH and CDR2 LQKENI come from the germline V gene. The CDR3 contains 14 residues. Trimming left V 3 bases short and J 5 bases short, with 13 bases between. The CDR3 reads CASSPSDLPYGYTF. The CDR3 region has the DNA TGTGCCAGCTCACCCAGCGACCTCCCGTATGGCTACACCTTC.

This clonotype turned up a few times. The chain carries TRBV9 and TRBJ2-1, with a tentative D call TRBD2 (6 bases). Trimming took 6 bases from V and 6 from J, leaving 13 bases between them. The germline V gene encodes CDR1 SGDLS and CDR2 YYNGEE. The CDR3 has 13 residues. The CDR3 bases are TGTGCCAGCACCCCCCTGGGGGGCAATGAGCAGTTCTTC. Translating it yields CASTPLGGNEQFF.

The J gene is TRBJ1-1, the V gene TRBV18; 9 positions agree with TRBD1. J gave up 3 bases and V 3 bases, and 5 bases lay outside the gene matches. The CDR3 contains 15 residues. Germline values: CDR1 KGHSH, CDR2 LQKENI. CDR3 sequence reads: CASSPQDRGYTEAFF. CDR3 bases: TGTGCCAGCTCACCCCAGGACAGGGGATACACTGAAGCTTTCTTT.

In its sample, this clonotype was seen a few times. The chain recombines TRBV20-1 with TRBJ2-5, with TRBD2 identical over 11 bases. Per germline, CDR1 DFQATT and CDR2 SNEGSKA (reference sequence). Trimming took 0 bases from V and 7 from J; bases not matched to a gene: 1. The CDR3 runs 13 residues. The CDR3 is CSARDSGRATQYF. CDR3 DNA: TGCAGTGCTAGAGATAGCGGGAGGGCGACCCAGTACTTC.

CDR3 sequence (DNA): TGTGCCAGCAGCCTCCTAACGCGGAACACCGGGGAGCTGTTTTTT. Its translation: CASSLLTRNTGELFF. The genes are TRBV11-2 and TRBJ2-2; no firm D call. The CDR3 consists of 15 residues. The germline V and J ends were trimmed by 5 bases and 1 base, with 11 bases remaining between them. The germline CDR1 and CDR2 sequences are SGHAT and FQNNGV.

Concerning this clonotype itself: Germline and junction disagree at one end, which may indicate a read error. J is TRBJ2-7 and V is TRBV20-1; tentatively, D is TRBD1 or TRBD2 (5 bases each). Germline CDR1 and CDR2: DFQATT and SNEGSKA (reference sequence). The CDR3 has 15 amino acids. The CDR3 is CCARDSTLLRDQQYF. The DNA of the CDR3 is TGCTGTGCTAGAGATTCCACTCTTTTACGGGACCAGCAGTACTTC.

CDR3 amino acids: CASNLHGQSYGYTF. For the CDR3, the DNA is TGTGCCAGCAATTTACATGGGCAGTCCTATGGCTACACCTTC. V and J are TRBV6-2 or TRBV6-3 and TRBJ1-2; D gene ambiguous. The CDR3 is 14 amino acids. CDR1 is MNHEY and CDR2 is SVGEGT in the germline V gene. V was cut by 7 bases and J by 4 bases, with 16 bases left in between.

The rearrangement joins TRBV14 to TRBJ2-2; D is ambiguous. From germline, CDR1 is SGHDN and CDR2 FVKESK. V lost 0 bases and J lost 2, with 10 bases in between. The CDR3 spans 16 residues. CDR3 amino acids: CASSQEGKINTGELFF. In DNA, the CDR3 is TGTGCCAGCAGCCAAGAAGGCAAAATCAACACCGGGGAGCTGTTTTTT.

V usage is TRBV28 and J usage is TRBJ2-7; D not certain. This CDR3 contains 16 residues. V shed 6 bases and J shed 2 bases, with 20 bases lying between them. CDR1 and CDR2 (germline): MDHEN, SYDVKM. Here the CDR3 reads CASSNTLLSGTYEQYF. Written as DNA, the CDR3 is TGTGCCAGCAGCAATACCCTCCTATCAGGTACCTACGAGCAGTACTTC.

In this sample, this clonotype turned up once. The CDR3 DNA sequence: TGTGCCAGCAGCATTTACAGGGGTGGCTACACCTTC. This encodes CASSIYRGGYTF. The chain combines TRBV7-2 with TRBJ1-2; 7 bases align to TRBD1. This CDR3 region has 12 residues. Unmatched junction bases numbered 4, after V lost 5 bases and J lost 7 bases. Germline assignment: CDR1 SGHTA and CDR2 FQGNSA.